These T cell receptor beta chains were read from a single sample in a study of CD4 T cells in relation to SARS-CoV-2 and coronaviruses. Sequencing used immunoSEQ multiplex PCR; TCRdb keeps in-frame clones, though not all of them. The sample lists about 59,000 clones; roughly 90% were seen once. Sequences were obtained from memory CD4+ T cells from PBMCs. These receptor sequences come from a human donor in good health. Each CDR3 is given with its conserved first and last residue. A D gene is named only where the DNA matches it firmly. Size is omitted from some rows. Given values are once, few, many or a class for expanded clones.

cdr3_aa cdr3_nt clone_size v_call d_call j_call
CSGGRTDTQYF TGCAGTGGTGGGAGGACAGATACGCAGTATTTT NA TRBV20-1 NA TRBJ2-3
CASSLELNTEAFF TGCGCCAGCAGCTTGGAACTTAACACTGAAGCTTTCTTT NA TRBV5-1 NA TRBJ1-1
CASSWGTGGFREKLFF TGTGCCAGCAGTTGGGGAACAGGGGGATTTCGAGAAAAACTGTTTTTT NA TRBV6-6 TRBD1 TRBJ1-4
CASSLYSAGGRNEQFF TGTGCCAGCAGTTTATATTCGGCGGGAGGCCGCAATGAGCAGTTCTTC once TRBV28 TRBD2 TRBJ2-1
CASSADRGAEAFF TGTGCCAGCAGTGCGGACAGGGGAGCTGAAGCTTTCTTT few TRBV28 TRBD1 TRBJ1-1
CASSVLSGTGLGELFF TGTGCCAGCAGCGTACTTTCCGGGACAGGGTTGGGGGAGCTGTTTTTT once TRBV9 TRBD1 TRBJ2-2
CASSQQSDPLSPYNEQFF TGCGCCAGCAGTCAACAATCGGACCCCCTAAGTCCTTACAATGAGCAGTTCTTC NA TRBV23-1 NA TRBJ2-1
CASMWRAGGPYEQYF TGTGCCAGTATGTGGCGGGCGGGAGGACCCTACGAGCAGTACTTC NA TRBV19 TRBD2 TRBJ2-7
CATSRDGQVFYGYTF TGTGCCACCAGCAGGGACGGACAGGTATTCTATGGCTACACCTTC NA TRBV15 TRBD1 TRBJ1-2
CASSPPPGENEQFF TGTGCCAGCTCACCTCCCCCAGGGGAAAATGAGCAGTTCTTC NA TRBV18 NA TRBJ2-1
CASSEKGNTGELFF TGTGCCAGCAGTGAGAAGGGAAACACCGGGGAGCTGTTTTTT few TRBV2 NA TRBJ2-2
CASSLEGTYEQYF TGCGCCAGCAGCTTGGAGGGGACCTACGAGCAGTACTTC few TRBV5-1 NA TRBJ2-7
CASSQGDSSNYGYTF TGCGCCAGCAGCCAAGGGGACAGCTCAAACTATGGCTACACCTTC medium-sized TRBV4-1 TRBD1 TRBJ1-2
CASSFLAGANVLTF TGTGCCAGCAGCTTCTTAGCTGGGGCCAACGTCCTGACTTTC NA TRBV7-3 NA TRBJ2-6
CASSTGQGNEKLFF TGCGCCAGCAGCACGGGACAGGGTAATGAAAAACTGTTTTTT NA TRBV5-1 TRBD1 TRBJ1-4
CASYGQGGSEAFF TGTGCCAGCTACGGACAGGGTGGCTCTGAAGCTTTCTTT NA TRBV2 TRBD1 TRBJ1-1